This T cell receptor beta chain was observed in a study of CD4 T cells in relation to SARS-CoV-2 and coronaviruses. Findings and caveats of the study: Approximately 65% of donors had memory CD4+ clonotypes crossrecognizing SARS-CoV-2 and common cold coronavirus spike.

Germline lookup yields CDR1 SGHTA and CDR2 FQGTGA. The CDR3 is 12 residues long. The V end lost 5 bases, the J end lost 5 bases, and 7 bases lay between the germline ends. Notes on this clone: Its antigen is currently unknown.

Survey-level TCR-beta sequencing used DNA from CEF-cultured naive and memory CD4+ T cells. Using immunoSEQ multiplex PCR, the repertoire was profiled, and TCRdb retains in-frame clones only, with some absent. The table lists 38,000 or so clones, 77% of them singletons. V usage is TRBV7-3 and J usage is TRBJ2-1; no definite D call. This sequence was found in an adult with COVID-19. The sample was memory CD4+ T cells from PBMCs, cultured in vitro. Written as DNA, the CDR3 is TGTGCCAGCAGCCTGCAGGACAATGAGCAGTTCTTC. Translated: CASSLQDNEQFF.